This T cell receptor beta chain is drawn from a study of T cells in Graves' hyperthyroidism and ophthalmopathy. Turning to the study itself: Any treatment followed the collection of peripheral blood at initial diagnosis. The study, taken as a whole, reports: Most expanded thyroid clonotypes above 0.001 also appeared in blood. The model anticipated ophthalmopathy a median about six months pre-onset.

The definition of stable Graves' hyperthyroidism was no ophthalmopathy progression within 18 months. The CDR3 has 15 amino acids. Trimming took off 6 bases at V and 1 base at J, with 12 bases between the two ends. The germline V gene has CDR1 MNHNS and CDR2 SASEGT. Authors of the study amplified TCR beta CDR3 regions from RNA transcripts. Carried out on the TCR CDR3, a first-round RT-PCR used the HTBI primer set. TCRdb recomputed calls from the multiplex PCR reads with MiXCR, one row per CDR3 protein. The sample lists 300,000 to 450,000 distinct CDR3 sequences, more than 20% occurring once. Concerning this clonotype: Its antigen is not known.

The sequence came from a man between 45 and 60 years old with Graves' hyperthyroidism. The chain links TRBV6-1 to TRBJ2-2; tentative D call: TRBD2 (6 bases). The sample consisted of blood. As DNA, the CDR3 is TGTGCCAGCAGGGAGGGGAGGTTGAACACCGGGGAGCTGTTTTTT. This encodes CASREGRLNTGELFF.